This note documents a single T cell receptor beta chain sequence. Its antigen is not identified. The sample is drawn from a study of shared clonotypes between healthy human individuals. Turning to the study itself: Ranging from 18 to 49 in age, donors were two women and a few men. Overall study results and limits: Relative to memory subsets, naive subsets generally showed larger estimated richness. In the sorted subsets, rarefaction showed sequencing was incomplete despite large depth.

The CDR3 spans 17 residues. CDR1 and CDR2 from the germline V gene are SGHDN and FVKESK. Trimming pared 4 bases from V and 4 bases from J, leaving 20 bases between. Using immunoSEQ multiplex PCR, the repertoire was profiled, and TCRdb retains in-frame clones only, with some absent. The table shows about 2 million clones, with over 85% occurring only once. The J gene is TRBJ2-1, the V gene TRBV14, with D possibly TRBD1 on 5 matching bases. Sequenced input: naive CD4+ T cells sorted from blood. This sample's subset: CD45RA+ positively selected. The sequence was obtained from a man aged 18-30 years in good health. CDR3 region: CASSPDLRRQFYNEQFF. The CDR3 coding sequence is TGTGCCAGCAGCCCTGACCTCAGACGACAGTTTTACAATGAGCAGTTCTTC.